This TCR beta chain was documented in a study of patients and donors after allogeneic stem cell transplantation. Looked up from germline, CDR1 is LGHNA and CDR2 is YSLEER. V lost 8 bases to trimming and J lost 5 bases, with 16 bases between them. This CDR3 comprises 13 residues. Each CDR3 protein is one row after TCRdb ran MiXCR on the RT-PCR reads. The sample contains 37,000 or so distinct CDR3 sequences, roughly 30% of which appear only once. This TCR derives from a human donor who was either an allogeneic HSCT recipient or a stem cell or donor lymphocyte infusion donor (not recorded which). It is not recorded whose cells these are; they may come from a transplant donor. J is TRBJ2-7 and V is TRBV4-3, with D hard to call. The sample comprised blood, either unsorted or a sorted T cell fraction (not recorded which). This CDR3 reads CASVRVLGDEQYF. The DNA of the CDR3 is TGCGCCAGCGTCCGGGTCCTAGGCGACGAGCAGTACTTC.